These 26 T cell receptor beta chains originate from one sample sequenced in a study of T-cell reconstitution after alpha-beta-depleted transplantation in children. This sample's TCRbeta library carried unique molecular identifier barcodes. TCRdb analysed the PCR reads with MiXCR anew, one entry per CDR3 protein. This sample has approximately 300,000 distinct CDR3 sequences; around a tenth occur once, and the top ten carry less than 25%. Sequenced here: peripheral blood, sampled 180 days after TCRalphabeta/CD19-depleted stem cell transplant. These receptors all stem from a male patient aged 2-10 years who had a stem cell transplant for chronic granulomatous disease, so the T cells may come from the graft donor.

This clonotype was counted at least ten times. The chain couples TRBV28 to TRBJ2-1; 7 nucleotides agree with TRBD2. Germline V gene data show CDR1 as MDHEN and CDR2 as SYDVKM. Losses at the gene ends were 1 base for V and 9 bases for J; bases not matched to a gene: 3. The CDR3 covers 13 residues. DNA for the CDR3: TGTGCCAGCAGTTTATTAGCGGGCCGTGAGCAGTTCTTC. This codes for CASSLLAGREQFF.

The chain recombines TRBV4-3 with TRBJ1-3, with D hard to call. V lost 1 base to trimming and J lost 3 bases, with 10 bases between them. Per germline, CDR1 LGHNA and CDR2 YSLEER. This CDR3 comprises 15 residues. The CDR3, as DNA: TGCGCCAGCAGCCAAGTCCCCGGGGTTGGAAACACCATATATTTT. Its protein is CASSQVPGVGNTIYF.

This clonotype was observed at least ten times. The chain employs TRBV19 and TRBJ1-2, with unresolved D. Between the trimmed V and J ends, which lost 6 bases and 0 bases, there was a span of 11 bases. CDR1 LNHDA and CDR2 SQIVND come from the germline V gene (reference sequence). This CDR3 contains 14 residues. The CDR3 DNA sequence: TGTGCCAGTAGCCGTTTAAAAGCTAACTATGGCTACACCTTC. This encodes CASSRLKANYGYTF.

The table lists this clonotype with many counts. The chain combines TRBV28 with TRBJ1-2; D is possibly TRBD1 (5 bases). Germline V gene data show CDR1 as MDHEN and CDR2 as SYDVKM. V shed 3 bases and J shed 4 bases, with 9 bases lying between them. This CDR3 region has 13 residues. This chain's CDR3 is CASSFQGTYGYTF. CDR3 nucleotide sequence: TGTGCCAGCAGTTTCCAGGGAACCTATGGCTACACCTTC.

This clonotype was counted at least ten times. The chain links TRBV19 to TRBJ2-3; weak D call: TRBD2 (5 bases). Germline-derived CDR1 and CDR2 are LNHDA and SQIVND (reference sequence). Trimming shortened V by 3 bases and J by 4 bases, and 8 bases separated the two germline ends. The length of the CDR3 is 13 residues. The CDR3 nucleotides are TGTGCCAGTAGTATGCGGGCGTCAGATACGCAGTATTTT. The encoded protein is CASSMRASDTQYF.

This clonotype was counted ten times or more. One end of the junction does not line up with germline, which may come from a read error. The V gene is TRBV18, the J gene TRBJ2-1; TRBD1 matches 8 bases. From germline, CDR1 is KGHSH and CDR2 LQKENI. The length of the CDR3 is 18 residues. Written as DNA, the CDR3 is TGTGCCAGCTCAACACCCGGACAGGGACCCTCCTCCTACAATGAGCAGTTCTTC. It yields the protein CASSTPGQGPSSYNEQFF.

J is TRBJ2-7 and V is TRBV5-1, with 8 bases identical to TRBD1. V trimming: 6 bases; J trimming: 0 bases; junction bases outside the gene matches: 8. Per germline, CDR1 SGHRS and CDR2 YFSETQ. This CDR3 is built from 15 residues. CDR3 amino acids: CASNRPGQASYEQYF. CDR3 nucleotide sequence: TGCGCCAGCAACAGACCGGGACAGGCCTCCTACGAGCAGTACTTC.

Ten or more counts support this clonotype. This chain connects TRBV28 to TRBJ1-5; D is perhaps TRBD1 (5 bases). The germline gives CDR1 MDHEN, CDR2 SYDVKM. This CDR3 is 11 amino acids long. Trimming cost V 4 bases and J 11 bases, with 9 bases left between them. As DNA, the CDR3 is TGTGCCAGCAGTTCGGGGGGGGCCCAGCATTTT. Its translation is CASSSGGAQHF.

This clonotype showed up many times. The genes are TRBV6-2 or TRBV6-3 and TRBJ2-1; 7 nucleotides line up with TRBD2. The V gene's germline CDR1 is MNHEY and CDR2 SVGEGT. Trimming cost V 4 bases and J 11 bases; bases outside gene matches: 5. The CDR3 sequence is 12 residues long. The CDR3 sequence is CASSFRLAKQFF. CDR3 DNA: TGTGCCAGCAGTTTTAGACTAGCTAAGCAGTTCTTC.

The sample holds a few counts of this clonotype. The chain links TRBV12-3 or TRBV12-4 to TRBJ2-7; 13 bases match TRBD2. CDR3 size: 15 residues. Unmatched junction bases numbered 5, after V lost 3 bases and J lost 6 bases. The CDR3 DNA reads as TGTGCCAGCAGTTTTGGACTAGCGGGAGCAAGCGAGCAGTACTTC. Translation gives CASSFGLAGASEQYF.

This clonotype was recorded many times. V and J are TRBV20-1 and TRBJ1-5; no definite D call. The CDR3 sequence is 10 residues long. V dropped 2 bases and J dropped 10 bases, with 6 bases sitting between them. CDR1 is DFQATT and CDR2 is SNEGSKA in the germline V gene (reference sequence). CDR3 protein: CSARHIPQHF. In DNA, the CDR3 is TGCAGTGCTAGACACATCCCCCAGCATTTT.

This clonotype appeared many times. The chain employs TRBV5-5 and TRBJ1-2; D unresolved. Looked up from germline, CDR1 is SGHKS and CDR2 is YYEKEE (reference sequence). This CDR3 comprises 14 residues. V lost 2 bases and J lost 2, with 10 bases in between. CDR3 in amino acids: CASSFGGDNYGYTF. CDR3 coding DNA: TGTGCCAGCAGCTTCGGTGGAGACAACTATGGCTACACCTTC.

This clonotype was counted ten times or more. The gene calls are TRBV30 and TRBJ2-1; 11 nucleotides match TRBD2. The CDR3 contains 17 residues. Germline-derived CDR1 and CDR2 are GTSNPN and SVGIG (reference sequence). J lost 7 bases, V lost 2 bases, and 13 bases had no gene match. CDR3 nucleotides: TGTGCCTGGAGTCCTGCCTTGACTAGCGGGAATCGTAATGAGCAGTTCTTC. This sequence encodes CAWSPALTSGNRNEQFF. Supplemented by reference TRBV30 and TRBJ2-1, the full variable domain reads SQTIHQWPATLVQPVGSPLSLECTVEGTSNPNLYWYRQAAGRGLQLLFYSVGIGQISSEVPQNLSASRPQDRQFILSSKKLLLSDSGFYLCAWSPALTSGNRNEQFFGPGTRLTVL.

This clonotype was seen at least ten times. The rearrangement links TRBV18 to TRBJ2-7; D gene uncertain. The CDR3 contains 16 residues. V was trimmed by 4 bases and J by 4 bases, leaving 20 bases between them. Per germline, CDR1 KGHSH and CDR2 LQKENI. In nucleotides, the CDR3 is TGTGCCAGCTCACTTCTTGACGCCCAAGGTGGTTACGAGCAGTACTTC. It specifies CASSLLDAQGGYEQYF.

Notes on this clonotype: At one of its ends the junction is not consistent with the germline gene, which may arise from a read error. The CDR3 DNA is TGTGCCAGCGGCCAAGGGACTAGCGGGAAAGGGGTCCTCGAGCAGTACTTC. This gives the protein CASGQGTSGKGVLEQYF. The J gene is TRBJ2-7, the V gene TRBV3-1; 13 bases are a match to TRBD2. Looked up from germline, CDR1 is LGHDT and CDR2 is YNNKEL (reference sequence). The CDR3 spans 17 residues.

This clonotype was counted at least ten times. The rearrangement joins TRBV5-5 to TRBJ2-5, with D unresolved. The CDR3 is 13 residues long. Germline V gene lookup returns CDR1 SGHKS and CDR2 YYEKEE (reference sequence). Trimming took off 5 bases at V and 7 bases at J, with 15 bases between the two ends. The CDR3 loop reads CASSTPKVVTQYF. Written as DNA, the CDR3 is TGTGCCAGCAGTACGCCCAAAGTTGTGACCCAGTACTTC.

At least ten counts were recorded for this clonotype. The chain is built from TRBV12-3 or TRBV12-4 and TRBJ2-5, with D uncertain. V was cut by 5 bases and J by 1 base, with 11 bases left in between. The CDR3 extends over 14 amino acids. CDR3 residues: CASSATPSQETQYF. The CDR3 nucleotides are TGTGCCAGCAGTGCGACACCATCCCAAGAGACCCAGTACTTC.

As regards this clonotype: A much more abundant neighbour one base away suggests this may be a read error. The chain carries TRBV7-2 and TRBJ2-2; 8 bases agree with TRBD2. Germline V gives CDR1 SGHTA, CDR2 FQGNSA. With 1 base clipped from V and 2 bases from J, the junction kept 6 bases outside the gene matches. The CDR3 length is 17 residues. CDR3 DNA: TGTGCCAGCAGCTTAGTCGGTAGCGGGATTAACACCGGGGAGCTGTTTTTT. It yields the protein CASSLVGSGINTGELFF. The whole variable domain, filled in from reference TRBV7-2 and TRBJ2-2, reads GAGVSQSPSNKVTEKGKDVELRCDPISGHTALYWYRQSLGQGLEFLIYFQGNSAPDKSGLPSDRFSAERTGGSVSTLTIQRTQQEDSAVYLCASSLVGSGINTGELFFGEGSRLTVL.

This clonotype was recorded at least ten times. The genes are TRBV13 and TRBJ1-3, with TRBD1 matching over 7 bases. The CDR3 has 18 residues. Germline V gene data show CDR1 as PRHDT and CDR2 as FYEKMQ (reference sequence). Trimming took 2 bases from V and 0 from J; bases not matched to a gene: 10. The CDR3, as DNA: TGTGCCAGCAGCTTACTGGGACAGTTCATCTCCTCTGGAAACACCATATATTTT. It specifies CASSLLGQFISSGNTIYF.

This clonotype was detected many times. The genes are TRBV15 and TRBJ1-1, with 7 bases lining up with TRBD1. The CDR3 runs 14 residues. V lost 3 bases to trimming and J lost 6 bases; unmatched junction nucleotides: 7. CDR1 LNHNV and CDR2 YYDKDF come from the germline V gene (reference sequence). CDR3 sequence (DNA): TGTGCCACCAGCAGCCAGGGGGTAGGTGCTGAAGCTTTCTTT. This encodes CATSSQGVGAEAFF.

This clonotype was picked up many times. The CDR3 is CASSYPSALAGDYNEQFF. The CDR3 nucleotides are TGTGCCAGCAGCTACCCTTCTGCTCTAGCGGGCGACTACAATGAGCAGTTCTTC. The rearrangement links TRBV11-2 to TRBJ2-1; TRBD2 agrees at 8 bases. Germline V CDR1 and CDR2: SGHAT, FQNNGV. The CDR3 runs to 18 residues. Trimming at V came to 4 bases and at J to 3 bases, leaving 14 bases not matched to a gene.

About this clonotype itself: Given a much more abundant clone one base away, this may be a read error. J is TRBJ2-3 and V is TRBV28; TRBD2 is a possible D gene (6 bases). CDR1 and CDR2 (germline): MDHEN, SYDVKM. The CDR3 consists of 16 residues. The CDR3 sequence: CAGSSNRDWSTDTQYF. CDR3 coding DNA: TGTGCCGGCAGTTCCAATCGGGACTGGAGCACAGATACGCAGTATTTT.

This clonotype was seen ten or more times. The J gene is TRBJ2-5, the V gene TRBV10-2, with D perhaps being TRBD1 or TRBD2 (5 bases each). CDR3 size: 14 residues. The germline V and J ends were trimmed by 4 bases and 2 bases, with 11 bases remaining between them. Per the germline V gene, CDR1 is WSHSY and CDR2 is SAAADI. The DNA of the CDR3 is TGCGCCAGCAGTGGTTGGGACGCTCAAGAGACCCAGTACTTC. It codes for CASSGWDAQETQYF.

This clonotype appeared many times. A much more abundant neighbour one base away suggests this may be a read error. The CDR3 nucleotides are TGTGCCAGCAAGGACAGGGAGTACGAGCAGTACTTC. Translating it yields CASKDREYEQYF. V and J are TRBV6-2 or TRBV6-3 and TRBJ2-7; 8 nucleotides align to TRBD1. Germline-derived CDR1 and CDR2 are MNHEY and SVGEGT. After removal of 7 bases from V and 4 bases from J, the junction contained 3 bases not matched to a gene. The CDR3 contains 12 residues.

This clonotype was found many times. The rearrangement links TRBV9 to TRBJ2-2; TRBD2 matches 7 bases. V lost 2 bases, J lost 3 bases, and 10 bases stayed unmatched. The CDR3 spans 17 residues. Per germline, CDR1 SGDLS and CDR2 YYNGEE. The CDR3 loop is CASSVPTGGVDTGELFF. In DNA form, the CDR3 reads TGTGCCAGCAGCGTCCCCACGGGAGGAGTCGACACCGGGGAGCTGTTTTTT. Using reference TRBV9 and TRBJ2-2 for the parts outside the CDR3, the full variable domain is DSGVTQTPKHLITATGQRVTLRCSPRSGDLSVYWYQQSLDQGLQFLIQYYNGEERAKGNILERFSAQQFPDLHSELNLSSLELGDSALYFCASSVPTGGVDTGELFFGEGSRLTVL.

This clonotype was picked up many times. The chain carries TRBV9 and TRBJ2-1; 10 nucleotides align to TRBD2. Looked up from germline, CDR1 is SGDLS and CDR2 is YYNGEE. The CDR3 runs to 16 residues. V dropped 1 base and J dropped 7; count of bases not matched to a gene: 8. The CDR3 nucleotides read TGTGCCAGCAGCGTACCCCTAAGCGGGGGGGTTAATGAGCAGTTCTTC. Its protein product is CASSVPLSGGVNEQFF.